This entry describes one T cell receptor (beta chain). The antigen is undetermined. These data are taken from a study of cytomegalovirus exposure and HLA in healthy donors. Whole-study results and caveats: Cytomegalovirus status was reportedly diagnosed by the classifier with high specificity and sensitivity.

The donors, nominally healthy at sampling, likely had unrecorded immune exposures. CDR3 length: 15 residues. Looked up from germline, CDR1 is SGDLS and CDR2 is YYNGEE. The V end was cut by 0 bases, the J end by 3 bases, with 13 bases between. 13 Jbeta primers and 60 Vbeta primers were used for the PCR. Study processing details: Later reanalysis found 80 million or so unique TCR beta chains, 10 million to 14 million of them shared. Sequenced by immunoSEQ multiplex PCR; TCRdb stores in-frame clones only, minus some. V and J calls plus clone size are reproduced from that table; the DNA served to infer D and trimming. The table has over 75,000 clones, 65% to 85% seen once.

The source of this sequence is a woman between 50 and 59 years old in good health and CMV-seronegative. The source material was PBMCs. The chain combines TRBV9 with TRBJ2-7; perhaps TRBD1 as D (6 bases). The CDR3 region is CASSVAQGVFYEQYF. The CDR3 nucleotides are TGTGCCAGCAGCGTAGCACAGGGAGTCTTCTACGAGCAGTACTTC.